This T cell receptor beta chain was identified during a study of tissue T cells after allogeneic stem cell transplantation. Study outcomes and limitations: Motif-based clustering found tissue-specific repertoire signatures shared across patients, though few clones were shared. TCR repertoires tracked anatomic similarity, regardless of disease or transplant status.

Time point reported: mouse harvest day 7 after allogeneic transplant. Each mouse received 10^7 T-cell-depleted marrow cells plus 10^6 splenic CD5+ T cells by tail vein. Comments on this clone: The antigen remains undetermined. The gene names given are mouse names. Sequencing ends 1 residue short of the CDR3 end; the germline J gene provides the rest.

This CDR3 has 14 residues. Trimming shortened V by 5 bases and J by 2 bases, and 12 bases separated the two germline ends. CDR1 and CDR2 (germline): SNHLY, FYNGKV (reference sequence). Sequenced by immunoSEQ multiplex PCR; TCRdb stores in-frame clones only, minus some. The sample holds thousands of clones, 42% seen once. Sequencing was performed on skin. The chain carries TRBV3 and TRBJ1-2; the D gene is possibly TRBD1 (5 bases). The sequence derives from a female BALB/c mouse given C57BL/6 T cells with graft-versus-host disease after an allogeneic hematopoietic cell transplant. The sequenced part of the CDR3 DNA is TGTGCCAGCAGCCCTCGACAGTTTAACTCCGACTACACC. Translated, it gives CASSPRQFNSDYT. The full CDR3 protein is CASSPRQFNSDYTF.